The TCR beta chain described here comes from a study of PD-1 and CTLA-4 blockade in melanoma. Clones were read by immunoSEQ multiplex PCR, and TCRdb kept only the in-frame ones, dropping some. Counted here are 20,000 to 25,000 clones, about 91% occurring once; the ten biggest clones make up around 7.6%. CDR3 length: 15 amino acids. V was shortened by 4 bases and J by 4 bases, with 17 bases between the two germline ends. Germline V gene sequence: CDR1 SGHRS, CDR2 YFSETQ. The receptor was derived from a human donor with melanoma. The genes are TRBV5-1 and TRBJ1-1, with D perhaps matching TRBD1 (5 bases). Sequences were derived from CD8+ T cells from peripheral blood, sampled before anti-PD-1 treatment. This CDR3 reads CASSSGDYQITEAFF. The CDR3 DNA sequence: TGCGCCAGCAGCAGCGGGGACTACCAGATCACTGAAGCTTTCTTT.